This T cell receptor beta chain was recovered during a study of T cells in Graves' hyperthyroidism and ophthalmopathy. Background on the study: Peripheral blood specimens were obtained at initial diagnosis, prior to any treatment. General observations from the study: Most thyroid clonotypes that were expanded above 0.001 also turned up in blood.

V lost 5 bases to trimming and J lost 7 bases, with 10 bases between them. This CDR3 comprises 12 residues. The germline V gene encodes CDR1 SGHTA and CDR2 FQGTGA. TCR beta CDR3 regions were amplified from RNA. When the TCR CDR3 underwent first-round RT-PCR, the HTBI primer set was used. TCRdb redid the calling of the multiplex PCR reads with MiXCR, one entry per CDR3 protein. The repertoire holds 200,000 to 250,000 distinct CDR3 sequences, with about 16% as singletons. Concerning this clonotype itself: The antigen is undetermined.

Sequenced input: blood. The chain employs TRBV7-3 and TRBJ2-3; D unresolved. This sequence originates from a middle-aged man with Graves' hyperthyroidism. The CDR3, as DNA: TGTGCCAGCAGCCCGGGCCACTATACGCAGTATTTT. Residues: CASSPGHYTQYF.